These 27 T cell receptor beta chains were sequenced from one sample in a study of blood T cell repertoires in COVID-19. Sequencing was performed with immunoSEQ multiplex PCR; in TCRdb, only in-frame clones are kept and a portion is missing. Of 200,000 or so clones in the sample, 60% to 80% are singletons; the top ten hold 17%. The sample consisted of peripheral blood. Receptors were obtained from a man in his sixties with active or convalescent COVID-19.

This clone was recorded a few times. The rearrangement uses TRBV6-1 and TRBJ2-7, with TRBD2 identical over 10 bases. The CDR3 runs to 18 residues. CDR1 is MNHNS, CDR2 SASEGT, per germline. V was pared by 0 bases and J by 0 bases, with 8 bases of the junction left unmatched. CDR3 protein: CASSEARLAGVVSYEQYF. The CDR3, as DNA: TGTGCCAGCAGTGAAGCGAGGCTAGCGGGAGTAGTCTCCTACGAGCAGTACTTC.

In nucleotides, the CDR3 is TGTGCCAGCAGTTACTCGATGGGACAGGCTACCTACGAGCAGTACTTC. Its translation is CASSYSMGQATYEQYF. The genes are TRBV6-5 and TRBJ2-7, with TRBD1 matching 8 bases. CDR1 is MNHEY, CDR2 SVGAGI, per germline. Losses at the gene ends were 0 bases for V and 2 bases for J; bases not matched to a gene: 6. This CDR3 has 16 amino acids.

The chain has TRBV5-6 and TRBJ2-5, with D perhaps TRBD1 (6 bases). Trimming pared 4 bases from V and 4 bases from J, leaving 11 bases between. Germline loops: CDR1 SGHDT, CDR2 YYEEEE. This CDR3 comprises 13 residues. CDR3 nucleotide sequence: TGTGCCAGCAGCCACACAGGGAGAGAGACCCAGTACTTC. Translating gives CASSHTGRETQYF.

In DNA form, the CDR3 reads TGTGCCAGCAGTACGGGGAGGGCCACAGATACGCAGTATTTT. Protein sequence: CASSTGRATDTQYF. This chain joins TRBV6-2 or TRBV6-3 and TRBJ2-3; 7 bases map to TRBD2. The germline V gene encodes CDR1 MNHEY and CDR2 SVGEGT. Trimming removed 5 bases from V and 2 bases from J; junction bases left unmatched: 4. This CDR3 has 14 residues.

The chain carries TRBV4-1 and TRBJ2-7; maybe TRBD1 (6 bases). Per germline, CDR1 MGHRA and CDR2 YSYEKL. The CDR3 contains 14 residues. V lost 1 base and J lost 9, with 16 bases in between. In DNA, the CDR3 is TGCGCCAGCAGCCAAGGGACAGCAGTTACGGTGCAGTACTTC. Amino acid sequence: CASSQGTAVTVQYF.

The CDR3 is CASSSGQDHTEAFF. The DNA of the CDR3 is TGTGCCAGCAGCTCCGGACAGGACCACACTGAAGCTTTCTTT. The gene calls are TRBV7-8 and TRBJ1-1, with 7 nucleotides matching TRBD1. Germline V gene lookup returns CDR1 SGHVS and CDR2 FQNEAQ. The CDR3 extends over 14 amino acids. J was trimmed by 3 bases and V by 4 bases; bases with no gene match: 5.

The V and J genes are TRBV19 and TRBJ2-1; TRBD2 matches at 13 bases. The CDR3 sequence is 15 residues long. V was clipped by 5 bases and J by 8 bases; unmatched bases: 6. Germline V gives CDR1 LNHDA, CDR2 SQIVND (reference sequence). The CDR3 sequence: CASSYGTSGIDEQFF. In DNA form, the CDR3 reads TGTGCCAGTAGTTACGGGACTAGCGGGATTGATGAGCAGTTCTTC.

The rearrangement joins TRBV30 to TRBJ1-4, with TRBD1 matching over 8 bases. This CDR3 spans 13 amino acids. Trimming cost V 8 bases and J 7 bases; bases outside gene matches: 9. The germline V gene has CDR1 GTSNPN and CDR2 SVGIG (reference sequence). Written as DNA, the CDR3 is TGTGCCGGGGGGGCTACAGGGGGTGAAAAACTGTTTTTT. It yields the protein CAGGATGGEKLFF. Full variable domain (outside the CDR3, taken from reference TRBV30 and TRBJ1-4): SQTIHQWPATLVQPVGSPLSLECTVEGTSNPNLYWYRQAAGRGLQLLFYSVGIGQISSEVPQNLSASRPQDRQFILSSKKLLLSDSGFYLCAGGATGGEKLFFGSGTQLSVL.

This clone was seen just once. The V and J genes are TRBV25-1 and TRBJ1-5; 10 bases are shared with TRBD1. Unmatched junction bases numbered 6, after V lost 4 bases and J lost 6 bases. Germline V gene sequence: CDR1 MGHDK, CDR2 SYGVNS. This CDR3 spans 15 amino acids. The CDR3 bases are TGTGCCAGCAGTGGGACAGGGGGAATCGGTCAGCCCCAGCATTTT. The encoded protein is CASSGTGGIGQPQHF.

The chain carries TRBV4-3 and TRBJ1-5; D is ambiguous. V lost 0 bases, J lost 4 bases, and 13 bases lay in between. The germline V gene encodes CDR1 LGHNA and CDR2 YSLEER. This CDR3 contains 16 residues. CDR3 in DNA: TGCGCCAGCAGCCAAGACCCCCACGGTTTAAATCAGCCCCAGCATTTT. Protein product: CASSQDPHGLNQPQHF.

Only one count was recorded for this clone. This sequence joins TRBV4-3 and TRBJ2-7; D is unclear. Germline V gene data show CDR1 as LGHNA and CDR2 as YSLEER. Trimming removed 1 base from V and 3 bases from J, with 10 bases in between. The CDR3 contains 14 residues. This chain's CDR3 is CASSQGRQDYEQYF. CDR3 bases: TGCGCCAGCAGCCAAGGAAGGCAGGACTACGAGCAGTACTTC.

This clone was seen only a few times. The rearrangement uses TRBV24-1 and TRBJ1-6; the D is unclear. The CDR3 is 13 amino acids. V gave up 9 bases and J gave up 5 bases, with 10 bases separating them. CDR1 KGHDR and CDR2 SFDVKD come from the germline V gene. For the CDR3, the DNA is TGTGCCACCCGAGGAGCCAATAATTCACCCCTCCACTTT. Translated, it gives CATRGANNSPLHF.

The J gene is TRBJ2-5, the V gene TRBV29-1; no firm D call. Germline V CDR1 and CDR2: SQVTM, ANQGSEA. The germline V and J ends were trimmed by 2 bases and 2 bases, with 12 bases remaining between them. CDR3 size: 14 residues. CDR3 amino acids: CSVETLAEQETQYF. The CDR3 DNA reads as TGCAGCGTTGAAACGCTGGCGGAACAAGAGACCCAGTACTTC.

The chain employs TRBV7-2 and TRBJ1-3; 7 nucleotides line up with TRBD1. CDR3 size: 14 residues. CDR1 is SGHTA, CDR2 FQGNSA, per germline. V trimming: 2 bases; J trimming: 8 bases; junction bases outside the gene matches: 6. CDR3 nucleotide sequence: TGTGCCAGCAGCTTAAACAGGGGTAGAGACACCATATATTTT. Translation: CASSLNRGRDTIYF. The entire variable domain, with the rest obtained from reference TRBV7-2 and TRBJ1-3, is as follows: GAGVSQSPSNKVTEKGKDVELRCDPISGHTALYWYRQSLGQGLEFLIYFQGNSAPDKSGLPSDRFSAERTGGSVSTLTIQRTQQEDSAVYLCASSLNRGRDTIYFGEGSWLTVV.

This chain joins TRBV4-3 and TRBJ1-5; possibly TRBD1 for D (6 bases). This CDR3 is built from 16 residues. The V end lost 1 base, the J end lost 1 base, and 11 bases lay between the germline ends. Per germline, CDR1 LGHNA and CDR2 YSLEER. The CDR3 DNA is TGCGCCAGCAGCCAAGCCCAAGGACAGAGCAATCAGCCCCAGCATTTT. Residues: CASSQAQGQSNQPQHF.

This sequence joins TRBV9 and TRBJ2-3, with a possible D match to TRBD2 (6 bases). The germline V and J ends were trimmed by 4 bases and 2 bases, with 14 bases remaining between them. The CDR3 contains 15 residues. CDR1 is SGDLS, CDR2 YYNGEE, per germline. In DNA, the CDR3 is TGTGCCAGCAGCCCGCGGGACTTCACCACAGATACGCAGTATTTT. Residues: CASSPRDFTTDTQYF.

The V gene is TRBV10-3, the J gene TRBJ2-7; tentative D call: TRBD1 (5 bases). Between the trimmed V and J ends, which lost 10 bases and 1 base, there was a span of 17 bases. CDR3 length: 14 residues. Germline CDR1 and CDR2: ENHRY and SYGVKD. The CDR3 region is CATRMAQGSYEQYF. The CDR3 region has the DNA TGTGCCACCCGCATGGCGCAGGGTTCCTACGAGCAGTACTTC.

The chain couples TRBV4-3 to TRBJ1-2, with 7 bases that match TRBD1. Germline loops: CDR1 LGHNA, CDR2 YSLEER. CDR3 length: 15 amino acids. Trimming removed 4 bases from V and 8 bases from J; junction bases left unmatched: 13. Written as DNA, the CDR3 is TGCGCCAGCAGCCCAAGGAGATCAGGGGGTTGGGGCTACACCTTC. Its protein product is CASSPRRSGGWGYTF.

The chain is built from TRBV7-3 and TRBJ2-3, with TRBD2 matching 16 bases. Germline trimming cut 5 bases from V and 7 bases from J; bases unmatched to any gene: 12. The CDR3 covers 18 residues. Per the germline V gene, CDR1 is SGHTA and CDR2 is FQGTGA. The CDR3 sequence: CASSETGTSGRARHTQYF. As DNA, the CDR3 is TGTGCCAGCAGCGAAACCGGGACTAGCGGGAGGGCCAGGCATACGCAGTATTTT.

The chain is built from TRBV5-1 and TRBJ2-5; 12 bases fit TRBD2. The CDR3 is 14 amino acids. V lost 10 bases, J lost 2 bases, and 6 bases stayed unmatched. Per germline, CDR1 SGHRS and CDR2 YFSETQ. CDR3 coding DNA: TGCGCCTCCCTTGGGACTAGCGGGCAAGAGACCCAGTACTTC. This sequence encodes CASLGTSGQETQYF.

This chain links TRBV27 with TRBJ1-1; 11 bases are a match to TRBD1. Trimming at V came to 5 bases and at J to 4 bases, leaving 12 bases not matched to a gene. Germline-derived CDR1 and CDR2 are MNHEY and SMNVEV (reference sequence). This CDR3 contains 17 residues. The CDR3 here is CASSLLVGQGVSTEAFF. CDR3 DNA sequence: TGTGCCAGCAGTCTATTGGTGGGACAGGGGGTTAGCACTGAAGCTTTCTTT.

V usage is TRBV2 and J usage is TRBJ1-1; D might be TRBD1 (5 bases). The CDR3 spans 13 residues. The germline CDR1 and CDR2 sequences are SNHLY and FYNNEI. Between the trimmed V and J ends, which lost 5 bases and 3 bases, there was a span of 10 bases. CDR3 sequence reads: CASSRAGHTEAFF. CDR3 DNA: TGTGCCAGCAGTAGGGCAGGGCACACTGAAGCTTTCTTT.

This chain uses TRBV19 with TRBJ2-5; 8 positions match TRBD1. The length of the CDR3 is 13 residues. CDR1 and CDR2 (germline): LNHDA, SQIVND (reference sequence). The V gene end was trimmed by 6 bases and the J gene end by 5 bases; junction bases not matched to a gene: 5. The CDR3 sequence is CASSPQGAETQYF. The CDR3 DNA reads TGTGCCAGTAGCCCCCAGGGGGCGGAGACCCAGTACTTC. The variable domain in full, with the rest retrieved from reference TRBV19 and TRBJ2-5, is DGGITQSPKYLFRKEGQNVTLSCEQNLNHDAMYWYRQDPGQGLRLIYYSQIVNDFQKGDIAEGYSVSREKKESFPLTVTSAQKNPTAFYLCASSPQGAETQYFGPGTRLLVL.

Of note for this clone: The same CDR3 arises from other DNA sequences in this sample as well. The V call is TRBV28, the J call TRBJ2-7; 8 nucleotides agree with TRBD2. CDR3 length: 15 residues. J lost 2 bases, V lost 3 bases, and 6 bases had no gene match. Per the germline V gene, CDR1 is MDHEN and CDR2 is SYDVKM. This chain's CDR3 is CASSFLSGGTYEQYF. For the CDR3, the DNA is TGTGCCAGCAGTTTTCTATCGGGAGGGACCTACGAGCAGTACTTC.

Details on this clone: The sample carries other DNA sequences with the same CDR3. V is TRBV7-7 and J is TRBJ2-2, with D possibly TRBD2 on 5 matching bases. This CDR3 comprises 16 residues. Per germline, CDR1 SSHAT and CDR2 FNYEAQ (reference sequence). With 1 base removed from V and 4 bases from J, the gap between germline ends came to 13 bases. CDR3 residues: CASSLGRGRGTGELFF. DNA of the CDR3: TGTGCCAGCAGCTTAGGCCGGGGAAGAGGCACCGGGGAGCTGTTTTTT.

This sequence joins TRBV2 and TRBJ2-7; TRBD2 might be the D (5 bases). CDR3 length: 15 amino acids. V lost 8 bases and J lost 0, with 17 bases in between. Germline V gene data show CDR1 as SNHLY and CDR2 as FYNNEI. The DNA of the CDR3 is TGTGCCAGCGGATCCCGGCCTGGGAGCTCCTACGAGCAGTACTTC. Its translation is CASGSRPGSSYEQYF.

The chain combines TRBV5-1 with TRBJ1-1; D possibly corresponds to TRBD1 (5 bases). The V gene's germline CDR1 is SGHRS and CDR2 YFSETQ. CDR3 length: 13 residues. V dropped 2 bases and J dropped 3 bases, with 8 bases sitting between them. DNA for the CDR3: TGCGCCAGCAGCTTAGGCAGGGACACTGAAGCTTTCTTT. Translating it yields CASSLGRDTEAFF.